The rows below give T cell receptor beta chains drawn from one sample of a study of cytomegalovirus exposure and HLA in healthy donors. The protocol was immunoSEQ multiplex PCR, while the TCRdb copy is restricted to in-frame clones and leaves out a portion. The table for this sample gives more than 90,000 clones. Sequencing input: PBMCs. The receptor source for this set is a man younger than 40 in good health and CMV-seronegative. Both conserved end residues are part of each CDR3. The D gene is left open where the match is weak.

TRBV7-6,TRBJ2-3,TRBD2,CASSFEASGRTDTQYF,TGTGCCAGCAGCTTCGAGGCTAGCGGACGCACAGATACGCAGTATTTT
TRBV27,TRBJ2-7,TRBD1,CASRTGGYEQYF,TGTGCCAGCAGGACAGGGGGCTACGAGCAGTACTTC
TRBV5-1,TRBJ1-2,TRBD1,CASSLEVQGAGYTF,TGCGCCAGCAGCTTGGAAGTGCAGGGGGCTGGCTACACCTTC
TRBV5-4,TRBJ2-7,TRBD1,CASSLGTGWTYYEQYF,TGTGCCAGCAGCTTGGGGACAGGTTGGACCTATTACGAGCAGTACTTC
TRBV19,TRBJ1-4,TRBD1,CASRSGQDEKLFF,TGTGCCAGTAGGTCAGGACAGGATGAAAAACTGTTTTTT
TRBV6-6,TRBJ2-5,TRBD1,CASSGTGRETQYF,TGTGCCAGCAGTGGGACAGGGAGGGAGACCCAGTACTTC
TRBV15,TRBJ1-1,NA,CATEVGGSEAFF,TGTGCCACCGAAGTGGGGGGGTCTGAAGCTTTCTTT
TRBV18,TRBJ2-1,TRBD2,CASSRGSGGMSSYNEQFF,TGTGCCAGCTCACGCGGATCGGGAGGTATGAGTTCCTACAATGAGCAGTTCTTC
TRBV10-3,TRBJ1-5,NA,CAISEGGVNNQPQHF,TGTGCCATCAGTGAAGGAGGGGTGAACAATCAGCCCCAGCATTTT
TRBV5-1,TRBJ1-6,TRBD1,CASRDDRDSPLHF,TGCGCCAGCAGAGATGACAGGGATTCACCCCTCCACTTT
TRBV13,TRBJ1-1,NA,CASSPGRGYAEAFF,TGTGCCAGCAGCCCAGGGAGGGGATATGCTGAAGCTTTCTTT
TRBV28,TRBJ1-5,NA,CASSQFRWGQGGDQPQHF,TGTGCCAGCAGTCAATTTCGCTGGGGGCAGGGAGGGGATCAGCCCCAGCATTTT
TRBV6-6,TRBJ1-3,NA,CASRDPGNSGNTIYF,TGTGCCAGCAGGGATCCAGGTAACTCTGGAAACACCATATATTTT
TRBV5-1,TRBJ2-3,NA,CASSLATAGGGSDTQYF,TGCGCCAGCAGCTTGGCGACAGCGGGCGGGGGCTCAGATACGCAGTATTTT
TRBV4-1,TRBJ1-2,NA,CASSQGDSYGYTF,TGCGCCAGCAGCCAAGGTGACAGTTATGGCTACACCTTC
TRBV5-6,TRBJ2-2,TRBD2,CASSLTGGATGELFF,TGTGCCAGCAGCTTGACCGGGGGGGCCACCGGGGAGCTGTTTTTT
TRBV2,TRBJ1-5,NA,CASRDSYSNQPQHF,TGTGCCAGCAGGGACAGTTATAGCAATCAGCCCCAGCATTTT
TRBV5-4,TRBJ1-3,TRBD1,CASSSKTQGAAGNTIYF,TGTGCCAGCAGCTCTAAGACGCAGGGGGCCGCTGGAAACACCATATATTTT
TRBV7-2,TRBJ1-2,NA,CASSVLRGMGFGGYTF,TGTGCCAGCAGCGTACTTCGAGGGATGGGGTTTGGCGGCTACACCTTC
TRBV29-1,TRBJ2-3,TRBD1,CSVDRGADTQYF,TGCAGCGTCGACAGGGGTGCAGATACGCAGTATTTT
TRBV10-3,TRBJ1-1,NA,CAISEKGEDTEAFF,TGTGCCATCAGTGAAAAAGGGGAAGACACTGAAGCTTTCTTT
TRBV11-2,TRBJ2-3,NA,CASSPQGSTDTQYF,TGTGCCAGCAGCCCCCAGGGATCCACAGATACGCAGTATTTT
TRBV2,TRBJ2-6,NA,CASLRDRAGANVLTF,TGTGCCAGCCTACGAGATCGGGCTGGGGCCAACGTCCTGACTTTC
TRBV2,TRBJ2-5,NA,CASSVEEETQYF,TGTGCCAGCAGTGTGGAGGAAGAGACCCAGTACTTC
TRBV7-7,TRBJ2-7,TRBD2,CASSLAPPGLAGSYEQYF,TGTGCCAGCAGCTTAGCCCCCCCTGGACTAGCGGGGAGTTACGAGCAGTACTTC
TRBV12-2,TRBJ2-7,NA,CASRLVTTCEQYF,TGTGCAAGTCGCTTAGTAACTACCTGCGAGCAGTACTTC
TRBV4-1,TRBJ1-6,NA,CASSQWAAGDNSPLHF,TGCGCCAGCAGCCAATGGGCCGCGGGAGATAATTCACCCCTCCACTTT
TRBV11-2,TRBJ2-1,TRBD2,CASSFATSGGANEQFF,TGTGCCAGCAGCTTCGCGACTAGCGGGGGGGCGAACGAGCAGTTCTTC
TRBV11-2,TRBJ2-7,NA,CASSLGRVSSYEQYF,TGTGCCAGCAGCTTAGGGAGGGTCTCCTCCTACGAGCAGTACTTC
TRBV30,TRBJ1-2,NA,CAWSPRRQGLYGYTF,TGTGCCTGGAGTCCCCGTAGGCAGGGACTCTATGGCTACACCTTC
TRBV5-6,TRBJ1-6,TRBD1,CASSRTQGSSYNSPLHF,TGTGCCAGCAGTCGAACACAGGGGAGCTCCTATAATTCACCCCTCCACTTT
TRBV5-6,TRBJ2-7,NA,CASSLLPYEQYF,TGTGCCAGCAGCTTGCTTCCCTACGAGCAGTACTTC
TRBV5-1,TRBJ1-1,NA,CASSLGWGLKGNTEAFF,TGCGCCAGCAGCTTGGGCTGGGGGCTTAAAGGAAACACTGAAGCTTTCTTT
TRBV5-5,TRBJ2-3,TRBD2,CASSLQGLAADTQYF,TGTGCCAGCAGCTTACAGGGACTAGCCGCAGATACGCAGTATTTT
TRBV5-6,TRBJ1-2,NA,CAGSLWGVGYGYTF,TGTGCCGGCAGTCTTTGGGGGGTGGGCTATGGCTACACCTTC
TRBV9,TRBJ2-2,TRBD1,CASSVGFQGVDGELFF,TGTGCCAGCAGCGTAGGATTTCAGGGGGTTGACGGGGAGCTGTTTTTT
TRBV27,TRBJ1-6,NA,CASSVSRQENNSPLHF,TGTGCCAGCAGTGTTTCCAGACAGGAGAATAATTCACCCCTCCACTTT
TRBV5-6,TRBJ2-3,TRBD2,CASSPRVAGGSRDTQYF,TGTGCCAGCAGCCCCCGGGTAGCGGGGGGATCCAGAGATACGCAGTATTTT
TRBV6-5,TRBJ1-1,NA,CASSYGEMTEAFF,TGTGCCAGCAGTTATGGGGAGATGACTGAAGCTTTCTTT
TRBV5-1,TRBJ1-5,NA,CASSLGTDYQPQHF,TGCGCCAGCAGCTTGGGGACAGACTATCAGCCCCAGCATTTT
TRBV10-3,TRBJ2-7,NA,CAISVSMYEQYF,TGTGCCATCAGTGTTTCCATGTACGAGCAGTACTTC
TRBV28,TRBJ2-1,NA,CASSYDGREGGNEQFF,TGTGCCAGCAGTTACGATGGCAGGGAGGGGGGGAATGAGCAGTTCTTC
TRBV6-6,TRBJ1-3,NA,CASSYSRGGSGNTIYF,TGTGCCAGCAGTTACTCGCGCGGGGGGTCTGGAAACACCATATATTTT
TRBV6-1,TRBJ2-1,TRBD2,CASSVRLAGGPGEQFF,TGTGCCAGCAGTGTTCGACTAGCGGGGGGGCCTGGTGAGCAGTTCTTC
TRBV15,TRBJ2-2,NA,CATSRDLAPNTGELFF,TGTGCCACCAGCAGAGATCTAGCCCCGAACACCGGGGAGCTGTTTTTT
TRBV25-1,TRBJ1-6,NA,CASSEGWGRNSPLHF,TGTGCCAGCAGTGAAGGTTGGGGGCGTAATTCACCCCTCCACTTT